This T cell receptor beta chain was recorded in a study of blood T cell repertoires in COVID-19 (dated by TCRdb to the early 2020s). Notes on the research overall: Collaborator samples came from the United States, Italy and Spain and covered acute and convalescent phases of COVID-19. The prospective study material was composed of cDNA or gDNA derived from T cells, B-cell-depleted T cells, or PBMCs. The dataset comprised deeply sampled blood TCRbeta repertoires from subjects exposed to, actively infected with, or recovered from COVID-19. The repertoires were released in a freely available public database meant as a resource for research on the immune response to SARS-CoV-2. The samples were drawn from two sources: the first 160 participants of the ongoing ImmuneRACE study, and some 1,300 subjects contributed by 6 global collaborators. Sample metadata almost always included a de-identified subject ID, COVID-19 status, age in years and sex. Where available, HLA class I and class II types were obtained from metadata supplied by the sample provider rather than from assay-based typing.

Via the germline V gene, CDR1 is SGHDN and CDR2 FVKESK. Taken from cysteine to phenylalanine, the CDR3 has 12 residues. The only DNA kept is the CDR3, 36 bases in frame from the first base. The trim is 4 bases for V and 6 bases for J, with a gap of 9 bases between the germline ends. Another Seattle source contributed samples from volunteer blood donors who had recovered from COVID-19. Whole blood was collected in K2EDTA tubes by collaborating institutions according to the institutions' own protocols. For TCRbeta analysis, collaborators shipped samples as frozen whole blood, isolated PBMCs, or DNA extracted from either of those sample types. TCRbeta CDR3 regions were amplified from genomic DNA using the immunoSEQ Assay, a bias-controlled multiplex PCR. From the authors' description of their analysis: The number of nucleated cells in each sample was estimated by amplification of reference gene primers within the assay. To quantify the absolute abundance of each unique TCRbeta CDR3 rearrangement, sequence reads were collapsed and filtered. Productive Simpson clonality was computed per sample as the square root of Simpson's diversity index over productive rearrangements. TCRdb's version of the immuneACCESS table is confined to in-frame rearrangements and falls short of the full clone set. An unresolved V gene accounts for under half of the shortfall where checked; the remainder is of unknown origin. D and trimming were read from the DNA, whereas the V and J calls and clone size are those reported in that table. This sample lists over 300,000 clones; more than 70% were detected once. Jointly, the top ten make up 5% to 7% of the sample.

The paper as a whole reports these results and caveats: How much clinical and demographic metadata was included differed by source and by participant, and the metadata was provided uncurated.

This clone was picked up a small number of times. No antigen is known for it. It has no much larger one-base neighbor in the sample; base qualities were not kept. Sequences were obtained from peripheral blood. This chain joins TRBV14 to TRBJ1-1; the best D guess is TRBD1, with 5 bases matching. The receptor was derived from a man aged 18 to 29 who had recovered from COVID-19. CDR3 reads: CASSLGLSEAFF. Read as DNA, the sequence is TGTGCCAGCAGCCTGGGACTTTCTGAAGCTTTCTTT.